The sequence of this T cell receptor beta chain was determined in a study of metastatic and nonmetastatic thyroid tumors. Overall study: Repertoire comparisons spanned blood and tumor or nodule tissue from malignant and benign thyroid patients.

Original methodology: The distant-metastasis classifier for papillary thyroid cancer was built from CDR3 differences across clinicopathological groups. Via MiXCR, TCRdb re-called the PCR reads. The V and J calls were determined by TCRdb, not by the authors. Of around 16,000 clones listed, under 15% were seen once; the top ten hold roughly 15%. There are 15 residues in the CDR3. J gave up 6 bases and V 5 bases, and 3 bases lay outside the gene matches. Germline V lookup: CDR1 SGHTA, CDR2 FQGTGA. Nobody among the patients had been given any treatment before thyroid surgery. In this sample, this clone turned up many times. What it binds is not known. Whole-study results and caveats: Malignant thyroid tumors reportedly had TCR beta diversity that was significantly higher than in benign nodules, in blood and tumor.

Sequencing was carried out using tumor tissue. The receptor comes from a female donor with papillary thyroid cancer or a benign thyroid nodule (not recorded which). Some clones in this sample may be carry-over from other donors' samples. The chain links TRBV7-3 to TRBJ2-1, with 14 positions matching TRBD2. The DNA of the CDR3 is TGTGCCAGCAGCCCCGGACTAGCGGGAGGCAATGAGCAGTTCTTC. This gives the protein CASSPGLAGGNEQFF.